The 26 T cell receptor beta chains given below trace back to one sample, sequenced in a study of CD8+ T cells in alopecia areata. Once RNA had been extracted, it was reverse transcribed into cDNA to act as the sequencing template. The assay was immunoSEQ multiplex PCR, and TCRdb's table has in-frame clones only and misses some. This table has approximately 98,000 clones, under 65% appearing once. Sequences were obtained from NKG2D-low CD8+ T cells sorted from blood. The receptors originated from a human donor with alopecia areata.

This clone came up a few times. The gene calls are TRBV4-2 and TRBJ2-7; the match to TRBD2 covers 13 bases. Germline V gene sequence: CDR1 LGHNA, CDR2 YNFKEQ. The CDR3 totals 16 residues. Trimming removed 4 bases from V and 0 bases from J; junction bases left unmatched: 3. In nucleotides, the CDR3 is TGTGCCAGCAGCCCCCGGACTAGCGGGAGCTCCTACGAGCAGTACTTC. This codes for CASSPRTSGSSYEQYF.

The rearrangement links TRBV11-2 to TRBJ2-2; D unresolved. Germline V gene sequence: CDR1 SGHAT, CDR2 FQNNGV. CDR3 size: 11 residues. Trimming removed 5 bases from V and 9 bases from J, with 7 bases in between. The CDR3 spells CASSHDRELFF. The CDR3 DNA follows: TGTGCCAGCAGCCACGATAGGGAGCTGTTTTTT. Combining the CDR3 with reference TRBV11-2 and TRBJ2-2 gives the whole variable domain EAGVAQSPRYKIIEKRQSVAFWCNPISGHATLYWYQQILGQGPKLLIQFQNNGVVDDSQLPKDRFSAERLKGVDSTLKIQPAKLEDSAVYLCASSHDRELFFGEGSRLTVL.

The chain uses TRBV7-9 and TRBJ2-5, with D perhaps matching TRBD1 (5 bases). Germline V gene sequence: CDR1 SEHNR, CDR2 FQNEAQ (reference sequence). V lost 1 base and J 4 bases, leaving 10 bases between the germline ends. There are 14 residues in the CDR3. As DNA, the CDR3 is TGTGCCAGCAGCTTAGTTTCCAGGGCAGAGACCCAGTACTTC. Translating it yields CASSLVSRAETQYF.

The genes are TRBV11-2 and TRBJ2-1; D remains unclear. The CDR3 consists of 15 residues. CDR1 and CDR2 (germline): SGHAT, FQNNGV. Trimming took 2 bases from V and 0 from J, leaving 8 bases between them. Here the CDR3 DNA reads TGTGCCAGCAGCTTATTACTGAGCTCCTACAATGAGCAGTTCTTC. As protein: CASSLLLSSYNEQFF.

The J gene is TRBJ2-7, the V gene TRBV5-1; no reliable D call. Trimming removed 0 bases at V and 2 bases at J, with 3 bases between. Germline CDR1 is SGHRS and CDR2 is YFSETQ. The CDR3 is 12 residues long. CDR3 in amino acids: CASSLEPYEQYF. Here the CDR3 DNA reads TGCGCCAGCAGCTTGGAGCCCTACGAGCAGTACTTC. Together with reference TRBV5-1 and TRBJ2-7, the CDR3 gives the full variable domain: KAGVTQTPRYLIKTRGQQVTLSCSPISGHRSVSWYQQTPGQGLQFLFEYFSETQRNKGNFPGRFSGRQFSNSRSEMNVSTLELGDSALYLCASSLEPYEQYFGPGTRLTVT.

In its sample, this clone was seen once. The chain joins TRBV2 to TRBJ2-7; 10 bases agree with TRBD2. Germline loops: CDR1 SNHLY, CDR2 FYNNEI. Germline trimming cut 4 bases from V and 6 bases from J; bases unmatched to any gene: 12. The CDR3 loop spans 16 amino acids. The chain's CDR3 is CASSVGTSATRVEQYF. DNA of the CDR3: TGTGCCAGCAGTGTCGGGACTAGCGCCACCCGGGTCGAGCAGTACTTC. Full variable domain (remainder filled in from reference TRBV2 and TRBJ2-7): EPEVTQTPSHQVTQMGQEVILRCVPISNHLYFYWYRQILGQKVEFLVSFYNNEISEKSEIFDDQFSVERPDGSNFTLKIRSTKLEDSAMYFCASSVGTSATRVEQYFGPGTRLTVT.

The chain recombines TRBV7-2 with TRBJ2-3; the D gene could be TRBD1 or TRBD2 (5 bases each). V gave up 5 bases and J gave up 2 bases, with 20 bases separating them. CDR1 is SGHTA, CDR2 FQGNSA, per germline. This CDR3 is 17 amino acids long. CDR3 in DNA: TGTGCCAGCAGCATGGGGACCTTCCGGGTTTACACAGATACGCAGTATTTT. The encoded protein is CASSMGTFRVYTDTQYF.

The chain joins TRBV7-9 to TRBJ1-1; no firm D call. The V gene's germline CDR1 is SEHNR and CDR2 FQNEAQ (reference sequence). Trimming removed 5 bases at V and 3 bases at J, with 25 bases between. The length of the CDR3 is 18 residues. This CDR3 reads CASSPPMPASGRHTEAFF. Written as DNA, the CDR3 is TGTGCCAGCAGCCCCCCCATGCCGGCCTCCGGCAGGCACACTGAAGCTTTCTTT.

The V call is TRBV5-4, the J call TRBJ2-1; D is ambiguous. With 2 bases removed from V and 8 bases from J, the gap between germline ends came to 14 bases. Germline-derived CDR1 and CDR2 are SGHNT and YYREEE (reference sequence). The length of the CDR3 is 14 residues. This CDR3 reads CASSFGVTVHEQFF. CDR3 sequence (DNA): TGTGCCAGCAGCTTTGGGGTCACGGTCCATGAGCAGTTCTTC.

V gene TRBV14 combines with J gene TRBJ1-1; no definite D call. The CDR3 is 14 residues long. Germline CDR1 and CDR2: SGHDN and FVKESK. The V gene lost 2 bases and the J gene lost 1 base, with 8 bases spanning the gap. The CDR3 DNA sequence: TGTGCCAGCAGCCAATCACAAGGGAACACTGAAGCTTTCTTT. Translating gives CASSQSQGNTEAFF. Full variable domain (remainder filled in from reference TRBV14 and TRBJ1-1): EAGVTQFPSHSVIEKGQTVTLRCDPISGHDNLYWYRRVMGKEIKFLLHFVKESKQDESGMPNNRFLAERTGGTYSTLKVQPAELEDSGVYFCASSQSQGNTEAFFGQGTRLTVV.

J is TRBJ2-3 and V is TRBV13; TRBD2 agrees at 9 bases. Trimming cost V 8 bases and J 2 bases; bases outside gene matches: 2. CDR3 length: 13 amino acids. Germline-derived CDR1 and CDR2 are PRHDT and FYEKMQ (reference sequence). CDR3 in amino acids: CASGLAPTDTQYF. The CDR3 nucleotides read TGTGCCAGCGGACTAGCGCCCACAGATACGCAGTATTTT.

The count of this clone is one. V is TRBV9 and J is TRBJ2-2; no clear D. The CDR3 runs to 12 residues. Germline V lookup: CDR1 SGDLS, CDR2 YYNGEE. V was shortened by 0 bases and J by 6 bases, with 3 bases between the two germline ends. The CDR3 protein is CASSVDAGELFF. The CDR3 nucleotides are TGTGCCAGCAGCGTAGATGCCGGGGAGCTGTTTTTT.

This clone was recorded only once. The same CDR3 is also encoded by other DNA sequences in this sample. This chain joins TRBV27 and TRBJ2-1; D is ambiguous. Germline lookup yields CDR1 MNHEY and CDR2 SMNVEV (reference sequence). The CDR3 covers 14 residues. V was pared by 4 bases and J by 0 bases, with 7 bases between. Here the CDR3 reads CASSSKSSYNEQFF. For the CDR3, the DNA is TGTGCCAGCAGTTCAAAGTCCTCCTACAATGAGCAGTTCTTC.

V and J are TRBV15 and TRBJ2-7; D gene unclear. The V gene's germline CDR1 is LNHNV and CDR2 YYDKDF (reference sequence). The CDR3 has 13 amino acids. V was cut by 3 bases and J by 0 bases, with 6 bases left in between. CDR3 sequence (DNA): TGTGCCACCAGCAGCGGGTTCTCCTACGAGCAGTACTTC. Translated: CATSSGFSYEQYF.

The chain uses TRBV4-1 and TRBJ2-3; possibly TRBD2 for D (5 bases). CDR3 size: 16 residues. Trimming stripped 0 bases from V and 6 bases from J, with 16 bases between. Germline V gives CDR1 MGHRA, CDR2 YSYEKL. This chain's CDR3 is CASSQDDSWRTDTQYF. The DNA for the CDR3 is TGCGCCAGCAGCCAAGATGACTCTTGGAGGACGGATACGCAGTATTTT.

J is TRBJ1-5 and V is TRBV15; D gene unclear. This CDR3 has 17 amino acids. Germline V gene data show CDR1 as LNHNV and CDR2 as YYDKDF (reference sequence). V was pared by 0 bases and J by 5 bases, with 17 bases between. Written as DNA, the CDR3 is TGTGCCACCAGCAGAGATTCTCTGGGGAACTCGGATCAGCCCCAGCATTTT. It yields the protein CATSRDSLGNSDQPQHF.

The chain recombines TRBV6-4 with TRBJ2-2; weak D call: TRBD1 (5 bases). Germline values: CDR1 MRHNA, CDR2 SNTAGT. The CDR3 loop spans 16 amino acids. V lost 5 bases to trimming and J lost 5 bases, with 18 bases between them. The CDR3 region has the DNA TGTGCCAGCAGTAAACAGGACACCGAGGAAACCGGGGAGCTGTTTTTT. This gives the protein CASSKQDTEETGELFF.

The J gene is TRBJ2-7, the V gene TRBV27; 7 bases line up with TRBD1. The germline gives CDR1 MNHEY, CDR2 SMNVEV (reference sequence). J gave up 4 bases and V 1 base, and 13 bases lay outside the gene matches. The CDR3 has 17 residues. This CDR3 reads CASSLFSRGQARYEQYF. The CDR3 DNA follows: TGTGCCAGCAGTTTATTTTCCCGAGGACAGGCCAGATACGAGCAGTACTTC.

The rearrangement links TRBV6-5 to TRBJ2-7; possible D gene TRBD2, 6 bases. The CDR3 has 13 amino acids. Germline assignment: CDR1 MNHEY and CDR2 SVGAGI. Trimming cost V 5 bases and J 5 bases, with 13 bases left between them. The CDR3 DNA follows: TGTGCCAGCAGTGGCTACTGGGGGGACGAGCAGTACTTC. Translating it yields CASSGYWGDEQYF.

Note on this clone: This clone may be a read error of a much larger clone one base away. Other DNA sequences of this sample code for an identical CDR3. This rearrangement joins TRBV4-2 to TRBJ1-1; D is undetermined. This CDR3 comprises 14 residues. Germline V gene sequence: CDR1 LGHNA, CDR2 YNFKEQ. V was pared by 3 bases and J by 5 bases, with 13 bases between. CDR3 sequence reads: CASSQVSISTEAFF. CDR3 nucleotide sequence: TGTGCCAGCAGCCAGGTGTCTATCTCTACTGAAGCTTTCTTT.

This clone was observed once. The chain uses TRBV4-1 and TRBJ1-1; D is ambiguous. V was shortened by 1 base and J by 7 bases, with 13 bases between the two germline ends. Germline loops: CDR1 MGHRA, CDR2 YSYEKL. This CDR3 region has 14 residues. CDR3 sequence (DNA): TGCGCCAGCAGCCAAGCTTATGACAAAAATGAAGCTTTCTTT. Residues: CASSQAYDKNEAFF.

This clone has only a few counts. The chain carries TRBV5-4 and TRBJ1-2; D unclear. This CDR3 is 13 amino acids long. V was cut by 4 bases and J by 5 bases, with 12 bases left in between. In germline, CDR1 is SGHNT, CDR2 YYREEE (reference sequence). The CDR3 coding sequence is TGTGCCAGCAGCGAGGGAGATGGGTATGGCTACACCTTC. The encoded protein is CASSEGDGYGYTF.

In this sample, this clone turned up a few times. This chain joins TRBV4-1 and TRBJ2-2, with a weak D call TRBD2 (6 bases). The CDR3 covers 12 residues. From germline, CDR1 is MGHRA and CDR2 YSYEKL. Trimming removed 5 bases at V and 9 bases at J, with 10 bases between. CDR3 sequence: CASSEEGRELFF. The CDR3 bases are TGCGCCAGCAGCGAGGAGGGTAGGGAGCTGTTTTTT.

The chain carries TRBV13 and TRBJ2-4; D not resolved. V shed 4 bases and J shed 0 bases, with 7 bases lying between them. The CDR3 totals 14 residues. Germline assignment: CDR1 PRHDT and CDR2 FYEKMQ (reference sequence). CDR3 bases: TGTGCCAGCAGCTCGAGTTTAGCCAAAAACATTCAGTACTTC. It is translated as CASSSSLAKNIQYF.

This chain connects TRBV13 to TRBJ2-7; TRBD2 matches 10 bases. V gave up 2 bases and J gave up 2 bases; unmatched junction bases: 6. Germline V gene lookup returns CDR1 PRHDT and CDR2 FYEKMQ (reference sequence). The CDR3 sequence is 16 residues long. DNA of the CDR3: TGTGCCAGCAGCTTACCTACACTAGCGGGACCCTACGAGCAGTACTTC. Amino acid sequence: CASSLPTLAGPYEQYF.

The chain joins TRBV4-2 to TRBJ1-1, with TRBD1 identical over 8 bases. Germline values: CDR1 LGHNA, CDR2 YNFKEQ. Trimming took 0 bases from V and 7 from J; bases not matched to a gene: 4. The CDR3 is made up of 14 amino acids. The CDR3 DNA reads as TGTGCCAGCAGCCAAGATCCCGGGACAGGTGAAGCTTTCTTT. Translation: CASSQDPGTGEAFF.